This TCR beta chain derives from a study of blood T cell repertoires in COVID-19. Looking at the study overall: Both acute and convalescent COVID-19 samples were obtained from the United States, Italy and Spain. T cells, B-cell-depleted T cells, or PBMCs provided the cDNA or gDNA that served as material.

Generated by immunoSEQ multiplex PCR, the TCRdb table keeps only in-frame clones and is missing some. The sample includes approximately 190,000 clones, about 83% of them seen just once. The CDR3 totals 16 residues. Looked up from germline, CDR1 is LGHNA and CDR2 is YSLEER. V lost 1 base and J lost 1; bases outside the gene matches: 6. Before they entered the study, exposed participants had met a COVID-19 case within 2 weeks. This receptor was obtained from a woman between 25 and 40 years old who had been exposed to COVID-19. The V gene is TRBV4-3, the J gene TRBJ2-7; 8 bases align to TRBD2. Sequencing was carried out using PBMCs or T cells enriched from blood (not recorded which). This CDR3 is CASSQGVSGGSYEQYF. DNA of the CDR3: TGCGCCAGCAGCCAAGGGGTGTCGGGGGGGTCCTACGAGCAGTACTTC.